The clone carrying this T cell receptor beta chain was seen at least ten times. Its antigen is still unknown. V lost 7 bases and J 1 base, leaving 25 bases between the germline ends. Germline values: CDR1 DFQATT, CDR2 SNEGSKA (reference sequence). The length of the CDR3 is 17 residues. In TCRdb, the RT-PCR reads were re-called with MiXCR into one record per CDR3 protein. The sample yields about 570,000 distinct CDR3 sequences, approximately 12% seen once. The sample belongs to a study of response to subunit inactivated influenza vaccine. Study-level results: Each seasonal influenza vaccination recruits few new T cells, the authors suggested.

The rearrangement links TRBV20-1 to TRBJ1-2; D gene uncertain. Specimen: PBMCs from blood, collected on the day of vaccination. The receptor's source is a man aged 45 to 65 who received an inactivated influenza vaccine. The CDR3 sequence is CSGPWSNTRTDNYGYTF. CDR3 DNA: TGCAGTGGCCCCTGGTCCAACACACGAACCGATAACTATGGCTACACCTTC.